Below, 19 T cell receptor beta chains from the same sample are listed, as sequenced in a study of blood T cells in healthy people across ages. It was with a sample-barcoded 5' primer and a J-beta primer mix that a second PCR of roughly 6 to 12 cycles was run. From the 5' RACE reads, TCRdb called clonotypes with MiXCR, one entry per CDR3 protein. Seen here are roughly 900,000 distinct CDR3 sequences, 40% to 60% observed once, and the top ten hold 13%. Sequencing input: blood. The receptors come from a young man in good health.

The chain employs TRBV28 and TRBJ1-2; no clear D gene. The CDR3 is 13 amino acids. Germline assignment: CDR1 MDHEN and CDR2 SYDVKM. The V end lost 6 bases, the J end lost 4 bases, and 12 bases lay between the germline ends. DNA for the CDR3: TGTGCCAGCAGCTATAAGGCTGGCTATGGCTACACCTTC. Protein: CASSYKAGYGYTF.

This clonotype was detected ten times or more. The gene calls are TRBV12-3 or TRBV12-4 and TRBJ2-5, with 9 nucleotides matching TRBD1. The junction had 1 base not matched to a gene; V was cut back by 1 base and J by 1 base. This CDR3 has 15 amino acids. In DNA, the CDR3 is TGTGCCAGCAGTTTAGGGACAGGGGTCCAAGAGACCCAGTACTTC. The encoded protein is CASSLGTGVQETQYF.

This clonotype was observed once. This chain connects TRBV28 to TRBJ1-2; the D gene is possibly TRBD1 (5 bases). There are 14 residues in the CDR3. Germline V gives CDR1 MDHEN, CDR2 SYDVKM. V was cut by 6 bases and J by 4 bases, with 15 bases left in between. CDR3 amino acids: CASRPGEGGYGYTF. CDR3 sequence (DNA): TGTGCCAGCAGACCGGGGGAGGGAGGCTATGGCTACACCTTC.

This clonotype has a single count. This chain connects TRBV4-2 to TRBJ2-2; TRBD2 matches 15 bases. V was clipped by 3 bases and J by 1 base; unmatched bases: 15. The germline gives CDR1 LGHNA, CDR2 YNFKEQ. The CDR3 consists of 22 residues. In DNA form, the CDR3 reads TGTGCCAGCAGCCACGCCCCAAGGGGACTAGCGGGGGGAAACTTGAACACCGGGGAGCTGTTTTTT. Residues: CASSHAPRGLAGGNLNTGELFF.

The chain is built from TRBV10-3 and TRBJ2-5; 7 bases line up with TRBD1. The J segment lost 1 base and the V segment lost 11 bases, leaving 7 bases of the junction unmatched. This CDR3 comprises 13 residues. The germline gives CDR1 ENHRY, CDR2 SYGVKD. CDR3 in amino acids: CAAGNRGQETQYF. CDR3 DNA: TGTGCCGCAGGGAACAGGGGCCAAGAGACCCAGTACTTC.

The CDR3 DNA is TGTGCCAGCAGCCAAGAAAGCGGGGGGTCCACAGATACGCAGTATTTT. It codes for CASSQESGGSTDTQYF. The rearrangement joins TRBV4-2 to TRBJ2-3, with 9 bases fitting TRBD2. From germline, CDR1 is LGHNA and CDR2 YNFKEQ. The V gene end was trimmed by 0 bases and the J gene end by 2 bases; junction bases not matched to a gene: 3. The CDR3 runs 16 residues.

The rearrangement uses TRBV20-1 and TRBJ1-1; D unclear. CDR1 is DFQATT, CDR2 SNEGSKA, per germline (reference sequence). The CDR3 has 14 amino acids. Trimming cost V 4 bases and J 1 base, with 13 bases left between them. CDR3 loop: CSAIPGGRNTEAFF. CDR3 sequence (DNA): TGCAGTGCTATCCCGGGAGGGAGGAACACTGAAGCTTTCTTT.

V and J are TRBV4-1 and TRBJ1-1; 8 bases match TRBD1. Germline V lookup: CDR1 MGHRA, CDR2 YSYEKL. V was pared by 4 bases and J by 4 bases, with 8 bases of the junction left unmatched. CDR3 length equals 15 residues. CDR3 DNA: TGCGCCAGCAGCCCACAGGGGGGAGATACCACTGAAGCTTTCTTT. It yields the protein CASSPQGGDTTEAFF.

The chain employs TRBV24-1 and TRBJ2-7; D not certain. CDR3 length: 14 amino acids. Trimming shortened V by 5 bases and J by 2 bases, and 12 bases separated the two germline ends. Germline values: CDR1 KGHDR, CDR2 SFDVKD. The CDR3 region is CATSGLRNTYEQYF. CDR3 coding DNA: TGTGCCACCAGTGGTTTACGGAACACCTACGAGCAGTACTTC.

The table lists this clonotype with a count of one. V and J are TRBV13 and TRBJ2-3, with a possible D match to TRBD1 (6 bases). Between the trimmed V and J ends, which lost 5 bases and 2 bases, there was a span of 11 bases. The CDR3 spans 14 residues. The germline CDR1 and CDR2 sequences are PRHDT and FYEKMQ (reference sequence). Written as DNA, the CDR3 is TGTGCCAGCAGCACAGAGGGGGACACAGATACGCAGTATTTT. It is translated as CASSTEGDTDTQYF.

Worth noting for this clonotype: One end of the junction does not line up with germline, which may come from a read error. The chain links TRBV10-3 to TRBJ2-7, with D perhaps TRBD1 (6 bases). Germline V lookup: CDR1 ENHRY, CDR2 SYGVKD. This CDR3 spans 15 amino acids. DNA of the CDR3: TGTGTCATCAGTGACAGGACGACGTTCACCTACGAGCAGTACTTC. Its translation is CVISDRTTFTYEQYF.

The J gene is TRBJ2-5, the V gene TRBV20-1, with D possibly matching TRBD2 (7 bases). This CDR3 is 16 amino acids long. The germline CDR1 and CDR2 sequences are DFQATT and SNEGSKA (reference sequence). Deletions cut 0 bases from V and 5 bases from J, with 19 bases between. The CDR3 spells CSARDLVDRGGETQYF. The CDR3 DNA reads as TGCAGTGCTAGAGATCTGGTGGATAGGGGGGGTGAGACCCAGTACTTC.

This chain links TRBV7-8 with TRBJ2-5; 7 positions agree with TRBD1. CDR3 length: 15 residues. Per germline, CDR1 SGHVS and CDR2 FQNEAQ. V was clipped by 1 base and J by 5 bases; unmatched bases: 7. This chain's CDR3 is CASSLDDRVRETQYF. The CDR3 DNA follows: TGTGCCAGCAGCTTAGACGACAGGGTTCGCGAGACCCAGTACTTC.

This chain uses TRBV20-1 with TRBJ2-7, with unresolved D. Trimming removed 2 bases from V and 7 bases from J, with 18 bases in between. Germline CDR1 is DFQATT and CDR2 is SNEGSKA (reference sequence). The CDR3 spans 14 residues. The chain's CDR3 is CSARRQEGYNEQYF. Here the CDR3 DNA reads TGCAGTGCTAGAAGGCAGGAAGGCTACAATGAGCAGTACTTC.

This clonotype occurred a few times. The rearrangement joins TRBV27 to TRBJ2-2, with 11 bases identical to TRBD1. J lost 5 bases, V lost 5 bases, and 4 bases had no gene match. The CDR3 is 15 residues long. Germline V lookup: CDR1 MNHEY, CDR2 SMNVEV (reference sequence). The CDR3 bases are TGTGCCAGCAGTCCGGACAGGGGGCGGACCGGGGAGCTGTTTTTT. It specifies CASSPDRGRTGELFF.

V gene TRBV7-2 combines with J gene TRBJ2-5; TRBD2 matches 7 bases. Germline CDR1 reads SGHTA; CDR2 reads FQGNSA. This CDR3 is built from 13 residues. V shed 7 bases, J shed 3 bases, and the junction held 5 bases outside the gene matches. The CDR3 sequence is CASTRGGKETQYF. The CDR3 DNA is TGTGCCAGCACTCGCGGGGGTAAAGAGACCCAGTACTTC.

The chain couples TRBV4-1 to TRBJ1-2; D is unclear. Per germline, CDR1 MGHRA and CDR2 YSYEKL. V lost 3 bases, J lost 3 bases, and 20 bases lay in between. CDR3 length: 17 residues. The CDR3 DNA reads as TGCGCCAGCAGCCATTCACCGGAGGTAGGGAGTGACTATGGCTACACCTTC. Protein product: CASSHSPEVGSDYGYTF.

V is TRBV6-1 and J is TRBJ1-2; D uncertain. The length of the CDR3 is 15 residues. The germline V and J ends were trimmed by 5 bases and 5 bases, with 18 bases remaining between them. Germline V lookup: CDR1 MNHNS, CDR2 SASEGT. CDR3 region: CASSNHGPTPYGYTF. The CDR3 DNA is TGTGCCAGCAGTAACCATGGACCGACTCCTTATGGCTACACCTTC.

This chain links TRBV12-3 or TRBV12-4 with TRBJ1-4; TRBD1 matches 7 bases. V shed 5 bases and J 8 bases; nucleotides not matched to a gene: 8. The CDR3 totals 14 residues. Here the CDR3 DNA reads TGTGCCAGCAGTCCCGACAGGGCCAGGGAAAAACTGTTTTTT. This gives the protein CASSPDRAREKLFF.